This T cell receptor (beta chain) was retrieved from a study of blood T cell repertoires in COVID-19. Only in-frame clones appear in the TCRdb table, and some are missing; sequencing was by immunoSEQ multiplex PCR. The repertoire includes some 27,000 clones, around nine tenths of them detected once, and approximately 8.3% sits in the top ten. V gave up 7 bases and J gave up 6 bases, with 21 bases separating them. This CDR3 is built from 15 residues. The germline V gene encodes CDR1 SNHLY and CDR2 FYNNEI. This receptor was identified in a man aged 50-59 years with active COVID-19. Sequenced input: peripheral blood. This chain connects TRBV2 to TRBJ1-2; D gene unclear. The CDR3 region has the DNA TGTGCCAGCAACGCTCAACGGGATCCCCTCGATGGCTACACCTTC. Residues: CASNAQRDPLDGYTF.